These 16 T cell receptor beta chains were sequenced from one sample in a study of T cell responses to AZD1222 COVID-19 vaccine. Only in-frame clones appear in the TCRdb table, and some are missing; sequencing was by immunoSEQ multiplex PCR. The sample holds around 140,000 clones, roughly 93% seen once. The sequenced sample was peripheral blood, obtained after recovery from COVID-19. Source of these receptors: an adult who had recovered from COVID-19.

This chain links TRBV7-9 with TRBJ1-1; 7 positions agree with TRBD1. Germline V gene sequence: CDR1 SEHNR, CDR2 FQNEAQ (reference sequence). J lost 2 bases, V lost 5 bases, and 8 bases had no gene match. The CDR3 length is 15 residues. CDR3: CASSGQVYPNTEAFF. CDR3 nucleotides: TGTGCCAGCAGCGGACAGGTCTACCCTAACACTGAAGCTTTCTTT.

The V and J genes are TRBV5-6 and TRBJ1-6; possible D gene TRBD1, 6 bases. Germline values: CDR1 SGHDT, CDR2 YYEEEE. The CDR3 is 15 residues long. Deletions cut 2 bases from V and 9 bases from J, with 15 bases between. CDR3 amino acids: CASSFSGQGGSPLHF. The CDR3, as DNA: TGTGCCAGCAGCTTTTCTGGACAAGGGGGTTCACCCCTCCACTTT.

This clone has a single count. This chain uses TRBV28 with TRBJ2-2; D not certain. V was clipped by 6 bases and J by 4 bases, with 9 bases between them. Germline CDR1 and CDR2: MDHEN and SYDVKM. The CDR3 runs 13 residues. CDR3 residues: CASRRRGTGELFF. The CDR3 DNA is TGTGCCAGCAGGCGACGAGGCACCGGGGAGCTGTTTTTT.

This clone has only a few counts. V usage is TRBV19 and J usage is TRBJ1-2, with D uncertain. This CDR3 comprises 14 residues. Germline assignment: CDR1 LNHDA and CDR2 SQIVND (reference sequence). V was trimmed by 7 bases and J by 4 bases, leaving 16 bases between them. The chain's CDR3 is CASTQSPGSYGYTF. In DNA, the CDR3 is TGTGCCAGTACCCAATCCCCGGGGAGCTATGGCTACACCTTC. Filled out from reference TRBV19 and TRBJ1-2, the complete variable domain reads DGGITQSPKYLFRKEGQNVTLSCEQNLNHDAMYWYRQDPGQGLRLIYYSQIVNDFQKGDIAEGYSVSREKKESFPLTVTSAQKNPTAFYLCASTQSPGSYGYTFGSGTRLTVV.

The rearrangement uses TRBV18 and TRBJ2-7, with D perhaps TRBD1 (6 bases). CDR1 KGHSH and CDR2 LQKENI come from the germline V gene. CDR3 length: 13 amino acids. Trimming removed 2 bases from V and 5 bases from J, with 10 bases in between. CDR3 nucleotide sequence: TGTGCCAGCTCACCAGGACAGTCTGACGAGCAGTACTTC. It specifies CASSPGQSDEQYF. Drawing the rest from reference TRBV18 and TRBJ2-7, the complete variable domain is NAGVMQNPRHLVRRRGQEARLRCSPMKGHSHVYWYRQLPEEGLKFMVYLQKENIIDESGMPKERFSAEFPKEGPSILRIQQVVRGDSAAYFCASSPGQSDEQYFGPGTRLTVT.

This chain links TRBV12-3 or TRBV12-4 with TRBJ1-1, with D hard to call. V was trimmed by 0 bases and J by 11 bases, leaving 13 bases between them. CDR3 length: 13 residues. The CDR3 DNA follows: TGTGCCAGCAGTTTAGCGGCAATCGGAATTGCTTTCTTT. Its translation: CASSLAAIGIAFF.

This chain uses TRBV4-1 with TRBJ2-1, with D maybe TRBD1 (5 bases). The CDR3 contains 16 residues. Deletions cut 0 bases from V and 2 bases from J, with 11 bases between. The germline V gene encodes CDR1 MGHRA and CDR2 YSYEKL. The DNA of the CDR3 is TGCGCCAGCAGCCAAGAAGGTAAGGGGACCTACAATGAGCAGTTCTTC. Protein: CASSQEGKGTYNEQFF.

The CDR3: CASREGLVSSDTQYF. CDR3 nucleotide sequence: TGTGCCAGCAGAGAGGGACTAGTCAGTTCAGATACGCAGTATTTT. The V and J genes are TRBV2 and TRBJ2-3; 8 positions agree with TRBD2. The CDR3 runs to 15 residues. Germline V gives CDR1 SNHLY, CDR2 FYNNEI. The ends lost 6 bases at V and 4 bases at J; junction bases unmatched: 9.

The chain links TRBV30 to TRBJ1-6, with 10 bases lining up with TRBD1. V shed 4 bases and J 8 bases; nucleotides not matched to a gene: 2. CDR3 length equals 13 residues. The germline gives CDR1 GTSNPN, CDR2 SVGIG (reference sequence). Written as DNA, the CDR3 is TGTGCCTGGACCGGGACAGGGGATTCACCCCTCCACTTT. This codes for CAWTGTGDSPLHF.

V usage is TRBV30 and J usage is TRBJ2-7; 11 bases are a match to TRBD2. The CDR3 spans 15 residues. V was pared by 5 bases and J by 2 bases, with 8 bases of the junction left unmatched. Germline-derived CDR1 and CDR2 are GTSNPN and SVGIG (reference sequence). The CDR3 DNA is TGTGCCTGGGGAACGGGACTAGCGGCAACCTACGAGCAGTACTTC. It yields the protein CAWGTGLAATYEQYF.

The chain couples TRBV5-6 to TRBJ2-7; D ambiguous. There are 15 residues in the CDR3. Between the trimmed V and J ends, which lost 0 bases and 0 bases, there was a span of 10 bases. CDR1 is SGHDT, CDR2 YYEEEE, per germline. The CDR3 bases are TGTGCCAGCAGCTTGGCGGATGGGCACTCCTACGAGCAGTACTTC. Encoded protein: CASSLADGHSYEQYF.

The chain links TRBV19 to TRBJ2-1; the D call may be TRBD1 or TRBD2 (5 bases each). The V gene's germline CDR1 is LNHDA and CDR2 SQIVND (reference sequence). There are 14 residues in the CDR3. Trimming left V 10 bases short and J 2 bases short, with 15 bases between. The CDR3 reads CATEVWGTYNEQFF. The CDR3 DNA reads TGTGCCACCGAGGTCTGGGGGACCTACAATGAGCAGTTCTTC.

This clone came up once. The V and J genes are TRBV19 and TRBJ1-4; D is uncertain. Trimming removed 5 bases at V and 1 base at J, with 5 bases between. Germline CDR1 LNHDA, CDR2 SQIVND (reference sequence). The CDR3 totals 13 residues. DNA of the CDR3: TGTGCCAGTAGTCCCAGAACTAATGAAAAACTGTTTTTT. It codes for CASSPRTNEKLFF.

The J gene is TRBJ2-2, the V gene TRBV6-9, with TRBD1 identical over 12 bases. J lost 2 bases, V lost 8 bases, and 12 bases had no gene match. Germline-derived CDR1 and CDR2 are MNHGY and SVAAGI. The CDR3 is made up of 18 amino acids. The DNA of the CDR3 is TGTGCCAGCGGGGACAGGGGGCGTCTAGCGGGAAACACCGGGGAGCTGTTTTTT. Translated: CASGDRGRLAGNTGELFF.

This clone was counted once. The chain has TRBV10-3 and TRBJ1-1; maybe TRBD1 (6 bases). The CDR3 has 14 residues. Germline V gene data show CDR1 as ENHRY and CDR2 as SYGVKD. Between the trimmed V and J ends, which lost 6 bases and 3 bases, there was a span of 14 bases. The CDR3 nucleotides read TGTGCCATCAGGGGGGGGGCAAGGGACACTGAAGCTTTCTTT. This encodes CAIRGGARDTEAFF.

With respect to this clone: This same CDR3 is encoded by further DNA sequences in the sample. The chain carries TRBV4-1 and TRBJ1-1; D gene uncertain. Germline V gene lookup returns CDR1 MGHRA and CDR2 YSYEKL. V dropped 0 bases and J dropped 4 bases, with 6 bases sitting between them. The CDR3 has 13 residues. The CDR3 region has the DNA TGCGCCAGCAGCCAAGATCGGGGCACTGAAGCTTTCTTT. It codes for CASSQDRGTEAFF.